This passage covers 5 T cell receptor beta chains from one sample sequenced in a study of blood T cell repertoires in COVID-19. Produced via immunoSEQ multiplex PCR; TCRdb's table is partial and in-frame only. This table holds more than 200,000 clones, 70% to 90% found once. Sequenced sample: peripheral blood. These receptors came from a woman aged 35 to 49 who had recovered from COVID-19.

The rearrangement joins TRBV5-1 to TRBJ2-7; 8 nucleotides align to TRBD1. J gave up 3 bases and V 0 bases, and 2 bases lay outside the gene matches. Germline V lookup: CDR1 SGHRS, CDR2 YFSETQ. The CDR3 extends over 14 amino acids. The CDR3 here is CASSLGTGHYEQYF. In DNA form, the CDR3 reads TGCGCCAGCAGCTTGGGGACAGGGCACTACGAGCAGTACTTC.

This clone showed up just once. Relative to the germline gene, one junction end is altered; a read error may explain this. The V and J genes are TRBV6-1 and TRBJ1-2, with D possibly being TRBD1 (6 bases). Germline CDR1 is MNHNS and CDR2 is SASEGT. This CDR3 has 12 amino acids. The DNA for the CDR3 is TGTGCCAGCAGAGAAGGGGGGGAAGGCTACACCTTC. Translation: CASREGGEGYTF.

This chain uses TRBV18 with TRBJ2-5; D may be TRBD2 (6 bases). The V gene's germline CDR1 is KGHSH and CDR2 LQKENI. This CDR3 has 14 amino acids. V gave up 5 bases and J gave up 3 bases, with 13 bases separating them. The CDR3, as DNA: TGTGCCAGCTCAAATTTGGGGGGAGAAGAGACCCAGTACTTC. Amino acid sequence: CASSNLGGEETQYF.

The chain has TRBV7-2 and TRBJ2-2, with D unclear. Germline CDR1 SGHTA, CDR2 FQGNSA. This CDR3 is built from 15 residues. Trimming took off 3 bases at V and 2 bases at J, with 10 bases between the two ends. DNA of the CDR3: TGTGCCAGCAGCTTTACTGGTACCAACACCGGGGAGCTGTTTTTT. Translating it yields CASSFTGTNTGELFF.

This clone was detected only a few times. J is TRBJ1-4 and V is TRBV6-1; TRBD1 might be the D (5 bases). The CDR3 totals 19 residues. Germline V gives CDR1 MNHNS, CDR2 SASEGT. The V gene lost 1 base and the J gene lost 0 bases, with 18 bases spanning the gap. This chain's CDR3 is CASSEEGGWGSATNEKLFF. The CDR3 nucleotides are TGTGCCAGCAGTGAAGAGGGAGGGTGGGGCAGCGCAACTAATGAAAAACTGTTTTTT.